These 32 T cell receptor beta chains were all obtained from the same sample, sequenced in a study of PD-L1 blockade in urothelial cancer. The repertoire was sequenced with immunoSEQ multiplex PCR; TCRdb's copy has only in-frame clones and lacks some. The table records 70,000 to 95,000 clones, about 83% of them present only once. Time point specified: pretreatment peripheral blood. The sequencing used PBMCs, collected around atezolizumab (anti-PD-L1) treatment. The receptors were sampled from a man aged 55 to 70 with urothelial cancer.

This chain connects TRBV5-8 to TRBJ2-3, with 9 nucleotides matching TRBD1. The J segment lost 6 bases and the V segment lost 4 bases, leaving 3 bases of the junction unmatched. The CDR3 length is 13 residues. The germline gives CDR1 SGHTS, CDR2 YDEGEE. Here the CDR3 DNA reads TGTGCCAGCAGCAATGACAGGGGGGATACGCAGTATTTT. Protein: CASSNDRGDTQYF.

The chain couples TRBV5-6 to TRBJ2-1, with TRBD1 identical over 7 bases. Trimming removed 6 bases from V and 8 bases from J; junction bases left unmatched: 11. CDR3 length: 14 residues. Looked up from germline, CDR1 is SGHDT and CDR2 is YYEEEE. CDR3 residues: CASIEGQRSYEQFF. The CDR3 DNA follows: TGTGCCAGCATTGAGGGACAGCGTTCGTATGAGCAGTTCTTC.

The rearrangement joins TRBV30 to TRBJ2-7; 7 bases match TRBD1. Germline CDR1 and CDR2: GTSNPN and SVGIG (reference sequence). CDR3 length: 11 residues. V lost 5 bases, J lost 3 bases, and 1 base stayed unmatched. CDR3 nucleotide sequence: TGTGCCTGGGACAGGGACTACGAGCAGTACTTC. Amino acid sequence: CAWDRDYEQYF.

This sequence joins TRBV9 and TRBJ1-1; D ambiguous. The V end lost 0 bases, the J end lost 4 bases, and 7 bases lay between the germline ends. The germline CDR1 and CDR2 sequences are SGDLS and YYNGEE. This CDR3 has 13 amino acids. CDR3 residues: CASSVDGRTEAFF. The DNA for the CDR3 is TGTGCCAGCAGCGTAGATGGGCGCACTGAAGCTTTCTTT.

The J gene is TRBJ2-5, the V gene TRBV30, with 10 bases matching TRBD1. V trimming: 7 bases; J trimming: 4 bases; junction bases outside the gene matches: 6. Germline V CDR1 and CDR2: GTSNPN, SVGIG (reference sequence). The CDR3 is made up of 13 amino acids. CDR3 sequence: CALNRDRGETQYF. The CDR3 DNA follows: TGTGCCTTAAACAGGGACAGGGGAGAGACCCAGTACTTC.

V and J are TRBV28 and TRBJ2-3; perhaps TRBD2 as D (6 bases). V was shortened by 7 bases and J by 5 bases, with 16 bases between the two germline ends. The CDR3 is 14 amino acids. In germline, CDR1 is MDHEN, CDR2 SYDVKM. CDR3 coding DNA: TGTGCCAGCAAAGCGGGTAGATACAGAGATACGCAGTATTTT. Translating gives CASKAGRYRDTQYF.

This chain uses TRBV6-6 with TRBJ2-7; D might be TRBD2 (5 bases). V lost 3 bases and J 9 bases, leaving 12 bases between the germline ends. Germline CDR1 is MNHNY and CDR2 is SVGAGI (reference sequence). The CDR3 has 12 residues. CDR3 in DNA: TGTGCCAGCAGTTATGGCGGGTCGGGGCAGTACTTC. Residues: CASSYGGSGQYF.

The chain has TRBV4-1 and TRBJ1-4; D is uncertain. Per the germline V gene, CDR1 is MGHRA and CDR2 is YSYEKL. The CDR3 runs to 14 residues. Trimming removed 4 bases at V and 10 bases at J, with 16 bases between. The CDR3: CASSPPDGVGKLFF. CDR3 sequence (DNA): TGCGCCAGCAGCCCTCCCGACGGGGTCGGAAAACTGTTTTTT.

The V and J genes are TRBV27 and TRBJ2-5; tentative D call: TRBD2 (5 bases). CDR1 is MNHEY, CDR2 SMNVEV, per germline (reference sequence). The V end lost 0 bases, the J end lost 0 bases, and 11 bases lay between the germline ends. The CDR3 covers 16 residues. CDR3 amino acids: CASSLSGLSDQETQYF. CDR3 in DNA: TGTGCCAGCAGTTTATCAGGACTTAGCGACCAAGAGACCCAGTACTTC.

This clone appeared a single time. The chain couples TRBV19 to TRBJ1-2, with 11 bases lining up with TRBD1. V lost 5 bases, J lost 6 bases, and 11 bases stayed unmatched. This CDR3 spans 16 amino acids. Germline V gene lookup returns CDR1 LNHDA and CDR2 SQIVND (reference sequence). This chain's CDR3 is CASSPGQGAIRHGYTF. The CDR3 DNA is TGTGCCAGTAGTCCCGGACAGGGGGCAATCCGTCATGGCTACACCTTC.

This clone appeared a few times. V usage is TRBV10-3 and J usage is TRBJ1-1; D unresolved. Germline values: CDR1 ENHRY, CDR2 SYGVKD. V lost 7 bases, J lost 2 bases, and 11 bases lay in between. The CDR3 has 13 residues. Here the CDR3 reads CAINWEPNTEAFF. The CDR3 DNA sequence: TGTGCCATCAACTGGGAGCCTAACACTGAAGCTTTCTTT.

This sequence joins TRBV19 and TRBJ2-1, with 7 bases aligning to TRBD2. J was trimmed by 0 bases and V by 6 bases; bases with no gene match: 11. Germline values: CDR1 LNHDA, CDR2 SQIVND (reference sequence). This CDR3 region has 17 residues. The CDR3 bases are TGTGCCAGTAGGCCCGGGGTAGCGGGTAGCTCCTACAATGAGCAGTTCTTC. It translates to CASRPGVAGSSYNEQFF.

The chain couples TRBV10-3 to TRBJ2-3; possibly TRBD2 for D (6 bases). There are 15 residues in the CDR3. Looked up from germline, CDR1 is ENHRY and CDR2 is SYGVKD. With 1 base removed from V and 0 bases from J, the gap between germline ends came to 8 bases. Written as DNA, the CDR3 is TGTGCCATCAGTGAGTGGGGGGTTAGCACAGATACGCAGTATTTT. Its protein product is CAISEWGVSTDTQYF.

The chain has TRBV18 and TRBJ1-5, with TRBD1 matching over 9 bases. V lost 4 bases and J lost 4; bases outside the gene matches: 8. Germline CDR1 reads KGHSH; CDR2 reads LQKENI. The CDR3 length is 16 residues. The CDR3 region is CASSRSLDRGNQPQHF. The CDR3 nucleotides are TGTGCCAGCTCACGATCCCTGGACAGGGGTAATCAGCCCCAGCATTTT. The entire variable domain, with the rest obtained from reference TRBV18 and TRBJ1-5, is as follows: NAGVMQNPRHLVRRRGQEARLRCSPMKGHSHVYWYRQLPEEGLKFMVYLQKENIIDESGMPKERFSAEFPKEGPSILRIQQVVRGDSAAYFCASSRSLDRGNQPQHFGDGTRLSIL.

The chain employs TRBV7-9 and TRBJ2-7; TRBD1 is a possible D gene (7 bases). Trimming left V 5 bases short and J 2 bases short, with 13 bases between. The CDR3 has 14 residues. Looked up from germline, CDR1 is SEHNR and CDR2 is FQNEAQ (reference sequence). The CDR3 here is CASSPGGTAYEQYF. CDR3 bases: TGTGCCAGCAGCCCAGGCGGGACAGCCTACGAGCAGTACTTC.

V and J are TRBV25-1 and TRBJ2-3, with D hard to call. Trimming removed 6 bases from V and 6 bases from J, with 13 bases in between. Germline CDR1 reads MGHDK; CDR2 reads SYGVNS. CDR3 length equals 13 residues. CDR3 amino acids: CASRGPVPDTQYF. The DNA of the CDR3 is TGTGCCAGCAGGGGCCCCGTCCCGGATACGCAGTATTTT.

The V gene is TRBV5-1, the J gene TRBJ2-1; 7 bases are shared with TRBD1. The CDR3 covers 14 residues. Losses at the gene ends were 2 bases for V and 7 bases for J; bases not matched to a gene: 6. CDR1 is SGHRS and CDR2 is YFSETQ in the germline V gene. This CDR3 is CASSLASRGNEQFF. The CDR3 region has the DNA TGCGCCAGCAGCTTAGCTTCCAGGGGGAATGAGCAGTTCTTC.

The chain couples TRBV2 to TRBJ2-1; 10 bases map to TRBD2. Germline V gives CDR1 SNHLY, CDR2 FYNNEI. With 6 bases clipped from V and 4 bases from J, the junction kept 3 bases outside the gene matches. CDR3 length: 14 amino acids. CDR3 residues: CASRAGGPYNEQFF. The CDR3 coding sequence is TGTGCCAGCAGAGCGGGGGGGCCTTACAATGAGCAGTTCTTC. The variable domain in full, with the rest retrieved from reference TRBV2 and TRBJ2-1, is EPEVTQTPSHQVTQMGQEVILRCVPISNHLYFYWYRQILGQKVEFLVSFYNNEISEKSEIFDDQFSVERPDGSNFTLKIRSTKLEDSAMYFCASRAGGPYNEQFFGPGTRLTVL.

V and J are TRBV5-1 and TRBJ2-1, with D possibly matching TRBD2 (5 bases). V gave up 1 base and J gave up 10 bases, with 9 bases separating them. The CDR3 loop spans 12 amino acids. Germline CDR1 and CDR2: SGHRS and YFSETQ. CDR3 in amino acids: CASSLLPGEQFF. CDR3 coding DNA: TGCGCCAGCAGCTTGTTGCCGGGAGAGCAGTTCTTC.

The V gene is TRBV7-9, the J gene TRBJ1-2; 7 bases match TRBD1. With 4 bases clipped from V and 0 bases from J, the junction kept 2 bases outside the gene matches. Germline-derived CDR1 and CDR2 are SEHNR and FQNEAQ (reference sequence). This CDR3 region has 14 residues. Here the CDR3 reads CASSSGQPNYGYTF. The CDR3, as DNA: TGTGCCAGCAGCTCGGGACAGCCTAACTATGGCTACACCTTC.

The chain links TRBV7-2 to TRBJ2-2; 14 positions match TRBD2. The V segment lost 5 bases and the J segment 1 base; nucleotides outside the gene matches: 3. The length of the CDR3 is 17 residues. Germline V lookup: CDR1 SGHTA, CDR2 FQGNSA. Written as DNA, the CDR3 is TGTGCCAGCAGCCTTGGACTAGCGGGAGGGAACACCGGGGAGCTGTTTTTT. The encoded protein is CASSLGLAGGNTGELFF. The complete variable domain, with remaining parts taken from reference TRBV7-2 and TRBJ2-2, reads GAGVSQSPSNKVTEKGKDVELRCDPISGHTALYWYRQSLGQGLEFLIYFQGNSAPDKSGLPSDRFSAERTGGSVSTLTIQRTQQEDSAVYLCASSLGLAGGNTGELFFGEGSRLTVL.

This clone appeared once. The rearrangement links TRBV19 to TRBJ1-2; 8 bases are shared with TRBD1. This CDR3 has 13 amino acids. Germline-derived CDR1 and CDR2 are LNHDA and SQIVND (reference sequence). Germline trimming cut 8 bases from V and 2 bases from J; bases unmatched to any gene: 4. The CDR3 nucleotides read TGTGCCAGTCGGACAGGGTTAAACTATGGCTACACCTTC. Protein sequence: CASRTGLNYGYTF.

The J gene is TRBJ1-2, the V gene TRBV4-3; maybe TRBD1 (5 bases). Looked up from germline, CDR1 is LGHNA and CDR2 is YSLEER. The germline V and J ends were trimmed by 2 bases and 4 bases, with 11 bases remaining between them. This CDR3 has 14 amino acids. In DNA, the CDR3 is TGCGCCAGCAGCCAATCAAGACAGAGCTATGGCTACACCTTC. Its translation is CASSQSRQSYGYTF.

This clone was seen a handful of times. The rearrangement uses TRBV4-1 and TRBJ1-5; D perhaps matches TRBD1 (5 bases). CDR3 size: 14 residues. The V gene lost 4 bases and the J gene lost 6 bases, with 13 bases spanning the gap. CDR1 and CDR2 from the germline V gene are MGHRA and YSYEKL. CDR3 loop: CASSLGTLGQPQHF. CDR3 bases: TGCGCCAGCAGCCTCGGGACTCTGGGTCAGCCCCAGCATTTT.

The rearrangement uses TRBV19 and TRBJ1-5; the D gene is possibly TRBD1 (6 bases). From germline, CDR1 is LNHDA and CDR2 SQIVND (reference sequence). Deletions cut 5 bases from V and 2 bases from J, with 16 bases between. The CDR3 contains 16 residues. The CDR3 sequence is CASSPGGAGGNQPQHF. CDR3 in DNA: TGTGCCAGTAGTCCTGGGGGGGCAGGAGGCAATCAGCCCCAGCATTTT.

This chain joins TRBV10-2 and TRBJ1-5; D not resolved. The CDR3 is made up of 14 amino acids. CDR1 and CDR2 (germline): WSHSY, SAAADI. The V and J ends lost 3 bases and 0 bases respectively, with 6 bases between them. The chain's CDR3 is CASSELHSNQPQHF. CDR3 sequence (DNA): TGCGCCAGCAGTGAACTACATAGCAATCAGCCCCAGCATTTT.

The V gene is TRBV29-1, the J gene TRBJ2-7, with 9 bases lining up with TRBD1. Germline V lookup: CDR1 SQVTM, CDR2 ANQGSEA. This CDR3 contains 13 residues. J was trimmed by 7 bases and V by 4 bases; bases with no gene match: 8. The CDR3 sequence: CSVAGQGTGEQYF. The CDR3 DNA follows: TGCAGCGTTGCCGGACAGGGGACGGGGGAGCAGTACTTC.

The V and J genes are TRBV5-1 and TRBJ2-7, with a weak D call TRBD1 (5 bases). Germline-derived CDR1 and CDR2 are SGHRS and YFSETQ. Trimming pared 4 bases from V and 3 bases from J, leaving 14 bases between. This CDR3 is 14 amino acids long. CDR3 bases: TGCGCCAGCAGCGCAGCAGGCCAGGGCTACGAGCAGTACTTC. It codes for CASSAAGQGYEQYF.

The CDR3 here is CARSLRGQPQHF. The CDR3 DNA is TGTGCCAGAAGCTTGAGGGGTCAGCCCCAGCATTTT. The chain employs TRBV5-3 and TRBJ1-5; a possible D gene is TRBD1 (5 bases). TRBV5-3 is known as an ORF, though its function is uncertain. This CDR3 contains 12 residues. Trimming removed 1 base at V and 6 bases at J, with 5 bases between.

The CDR3 nucleotides read TGTGCCAGTAGTCCCGTGACAGGACGAGAAAAACTGTTTTTT. Protein: CASSPVTGREKLFF. The V call is TRBV19, the J call TRBJ1-4, with TRBD1 as a possible D gene (6 bases). This CDR3 contains 14 residues. V shed 5 bases and J shed 8 bases, with 15 bases lying between them. CDR1 is LNHDA, CDR2 SQIVND, per germline (reference sequence).

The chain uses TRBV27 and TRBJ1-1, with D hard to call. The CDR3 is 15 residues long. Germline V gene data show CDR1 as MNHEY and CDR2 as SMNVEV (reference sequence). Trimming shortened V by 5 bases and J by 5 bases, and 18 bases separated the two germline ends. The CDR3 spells CASSPGGKIGTEAFF. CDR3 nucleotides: TGTGCCAGCAGTCCCGGAGGGAAAATTGGGACTGAAGCTTTCTTT.

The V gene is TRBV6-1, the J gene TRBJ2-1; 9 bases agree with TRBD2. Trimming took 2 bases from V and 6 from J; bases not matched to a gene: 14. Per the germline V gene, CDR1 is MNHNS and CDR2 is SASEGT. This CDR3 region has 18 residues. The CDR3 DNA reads TGTGCCAGCAGTGAATATGGACTGACAGCTAGCGGGGCCAATGAGCAGTTCTTC. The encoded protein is CASSEYGLTASGANEQFF.